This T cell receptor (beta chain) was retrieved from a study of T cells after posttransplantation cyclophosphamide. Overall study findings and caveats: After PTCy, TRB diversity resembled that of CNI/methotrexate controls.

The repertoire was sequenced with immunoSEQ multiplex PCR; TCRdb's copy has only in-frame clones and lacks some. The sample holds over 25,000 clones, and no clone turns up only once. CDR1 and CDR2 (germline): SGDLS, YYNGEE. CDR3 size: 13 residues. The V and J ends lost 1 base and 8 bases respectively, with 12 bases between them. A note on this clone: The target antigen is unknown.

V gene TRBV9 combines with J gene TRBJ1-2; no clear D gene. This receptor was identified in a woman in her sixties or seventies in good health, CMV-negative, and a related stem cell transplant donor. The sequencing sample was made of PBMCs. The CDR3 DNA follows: TGTGCCAGCAGCGTAACCCTCCAGTCCGGCTACACCTTC. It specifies CASSVTLQSGYTF.